This entry describes one T cell receptor beta chain. Its antigen is currently not known. Base qualities were left out, and no much larger clone turns up one base away. These data come from a study of T-cell memory formation after mild COVID-19 (dated by TCRdb to the early 2020s). Context from the whole study: TCR sequence clusters from the two donors were largely donor specific. T-cell clones expanding and contracting after mild COVID-19 in two donors were tracked by longitudinal TCRalpha and TCRbeta repertoire sequencing. The cohort was made up of two young adult volunteers, one female and one male, who were previously healthy. Overall study results and their limits: Contracting CD4+ clones appeared mostly in the CM and EM memory subsets, whereas CD8+ clones were enriched in EMRA. The second-wave clones that peaked on day 37 were not confirmed to be SARS-CoV-2 specific. Some responding clones were detected in pre-infection memory, which suggested that pre-existing cross-reactive memory T cells had joined the SARS-CoV-2 response. Clones that contracted from day 15 to 85 showed balanced CD4/CD8 phenotypes, whereas a second wave of clones that expanded from day 15 to 37 leaned towards CD4+. The study covered only a couple of mild cases, and larger cohorts including severe cases with pre-infection samples were considered necessary.

According to the germline V gene, CDR1 reads MNHEY and CDR2 reads SVGAGI. V and J are truncated by 2 bases and 9 bases respectively, leaving an intervening sequence of 14 bases. The CDR3 starts with the cysteine, ends with the phenylalanine, and has 14 residues. The kept DNA is CDR3 alone, 42 bases in frame from the first base. The run used an Illumina NovaSeq 6000. TCRalpha and TCRbeta cDNA libraries were built by 5'RACE with constant-segment primers, adding sample barcodes and unique molecular identifiers. Trizol reagent was used to extract RNA from every sample. Libraries were amplified in two PCR steps, with a second sample barcode and Illumina TruSeq adapters added in the second step. The libraries were sequenced on an Illumina NovaSeq using 2 x 150 bp paired-end reads. On the authors' methods: Reads were demultiplexed and collapsed into UMI-guided consensus sequences with migec v1.2.7. With mixcr v2.1.11, UMI consensuses were aligned to TRA and TRB V and J templates and assembled into clonotypes. Clonotypes were classified as expanded or contracted when called significant by both edgeR and NoisET, with noise models trained on biological replicates. For edgeR calls, a false discovery rate-adjusted p below 0.01 and a log2 fold-change threshold of 1 were applied. As an exploratory analysis of dynamics, max-normalized trajectories of the 1000 most abundant clonotypes were examined with PCA combined with hierarchical clustering. Each responding clone was given a CD4 or CD8 phenotype based on the CD4+ and CD8+ repertoires, which had been sequenced separately. Using fastp at Q25 and MiXCR, TCRdb reprocessed the public reads and kept productive beta chains. Each entry merges the rows of one CDR3 protein and shows their most common DNA and genes. In this record, the V and J calls reflect TCRdb's handling and not the investigators' own analysis. Across this sample there are some 440,000 distinct CDR3 sequences, with around a quarter seen only once. The ten largest clones add up to around 12% of the sample.

PBMCs were isolated by Ficoll-Paque density gradient centrifugation. Sequencing input: PBMCs or a T cell subset sorted from them (not recorded which). The chain links TRBV6-5 with TRBJ2-1; TRBD1 is a weak D gene call, 6 bases matching. This clonotype was obtained from an adult woman who had mild COVID-19 (a few samples of this study predate the infection). The sample titles of this study are shuffled in the database, so cell type and time point are left out; the donor was told from shared clones. Read as DNA, the sequence is TGTGCCAGCAGTTACGTGCCAGGGGTCCGTGAGCAGTTCTTC. This is translated as CASSYVPGVREQFF.